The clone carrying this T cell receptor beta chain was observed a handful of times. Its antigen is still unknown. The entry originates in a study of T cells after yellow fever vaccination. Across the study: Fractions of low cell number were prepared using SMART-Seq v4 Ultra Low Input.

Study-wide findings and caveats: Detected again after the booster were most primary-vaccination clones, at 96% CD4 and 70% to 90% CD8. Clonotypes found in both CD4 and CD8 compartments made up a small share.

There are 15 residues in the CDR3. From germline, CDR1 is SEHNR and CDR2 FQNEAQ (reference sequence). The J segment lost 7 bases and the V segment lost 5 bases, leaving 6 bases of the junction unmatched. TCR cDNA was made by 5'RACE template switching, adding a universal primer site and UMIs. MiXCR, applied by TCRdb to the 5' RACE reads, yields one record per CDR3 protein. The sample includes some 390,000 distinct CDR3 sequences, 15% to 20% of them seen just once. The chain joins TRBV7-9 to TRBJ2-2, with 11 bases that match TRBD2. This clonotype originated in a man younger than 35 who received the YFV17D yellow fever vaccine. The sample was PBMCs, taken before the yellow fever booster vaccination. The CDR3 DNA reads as TGTGCCAGCAGCCCTCCGACTAGCGGGGTCGGGGAGCTGTTTTTT. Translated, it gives CASSPPTSGVGELFF.